This T cell receptor beta chain was retrieved from a study of T cell changes during pregnancy in multiple sclerosis. Many counts were recorded for this clone. Some clones are missing from TCRdb's copy, which holds only in-frame ones; the method was immunoSEQ multiplex PCR. The sample lists 35,000 to 50,000 clones, 88% occurring once. CDR3 length: 13 amino acids. Germline CDR1 and CDR2: ENHRY and SYGVKD. V was cut by 5 bases and J by 1 base, with 8 bases left in between. The sequence was collected from a female donor with multiple sclerosis, enrolled in a pregnancy study. Sequencing was performed on CD4+ T cells from peripheral blood mononuclear cells, taken in the second trimester of pregnancy. The V and J genes are TRBV10-3 and TRBJ1-1; no clear D gene. The CDR3: CAISITSNTEAFF. In DNA, the CDR3 is TGTGCCATCAGTATTACTTCGAACACTGAAGCTTTCTTT.